This entry lists 28 T cell receptor beta chains sequenced from one sample in a study of blood T cell repertoires in COVID-19. TCRdb's copy holds only in-frame clones and misses some; the assay was immunoSEQ multiplex PCR. In the table there are 400,000 to 450,000 clones, around 89% of which are singletons. Source material: PBMCs or T cells enriched from blood (not recorded which). Receptor source: a man between 25 and 39 years old who had recovered from COVID-19.

The chain joins TRBV12-5 to TRBJ1-1; the D gene is possibly TRBD1 (5 bases). The CDR3 totals 14 residues. Germline V CDR1 and CDR2: LGHNT, FRNRAP. Trimming cost V 1 base and J 5 bases, with 11 bases left between them. CDR3 loop: CASGLGRGGTEAFF. CDR3 DNA: TGTGCTAGTGGTTTGGGACGGGGGGGTACTGAAGCTTTCTTT.

CDR3 bases: TGTGCCAGCAGCCTGGACAGGGAGGGTTCTGGGGCCAACGTCCTGACTTTC. This encodes CASSLDREGSGANVLTF. This chain joins TRBV7-2 and TRBJ2-6; D possibly corresponds to TRBD1 (8 bases). Germline assignment: CDR1 SGHTA and CDR2 FQGNSA. The CDR3 loop spans 17 amino acids. Trimming took off 5 bases at V and 1 base at J, with 15 bases between the two ends. The full variable domain, rest sourced from reference TRBV7-2 and TRBJ2-6, is GAGVSQSPSNKVTEKGKDVELRCDPISGHTALYWYRQSLGQGLEFLIYFQGNSAPDKSGLPSDRFSAERTGGSVSTLTIQRTQQEDSAVYLCASSLDREGSGANVLTFGAGSRLTVL.

CDR3 nucleotides: TGTGCCAGCAGTACTCCCTGGCGGTCCTACGAGCAGTACTTC. The encoded protein is CASSTPWRSYEQYF. V is TRBV6-5 and J is TRBJ2-7; D gene ambiguous. Trimming took off 5 bases at V and 1 base at J, with 12 bases between the two ends. CDR3 length equals 14 residues. Germline loops: CDR1 MNHEY, CDR2 SVGAGI.

The chain joins TRBV6-5 to TRBJ2-2; tentatively, D is TRBD1 (6 bases). Germline assignment: CDR1 MNHEY and CDR2 SVGAGI. V was shortened by 8 bases and J by 0 bases, with 13 bases between the two germline ends. The CDR3 is 15 amino acids. The CDR3 nucleotides are TGTGCCAGCTTCCTGGACAGACCGAACACCGGGGAGCTGTTTTTT. Translation gives CASFLDRPNTGELFF.

In this sample, this clone turned up once. The chain recombines TRBV6-6 with TRBJ1-1, with D possibly being TRBD1 (5 bases). The germline CDR1 and CDR2 sequences are MNHNY and SVGAGI (reference sequence). This CDR3 spans 15 amino acids. The V end lost 7 bases, the J end lost 1 base, and 16 bases lay between the germline ends. CDR3 in amino acids: CASIPGGETNTEAFF. CDR3 DNA sequence: TGTGCCAGCATTCCGGGGGGTGAAACGAACACTGAAGCTTTCTTT.

J is TRBJ2-7 and V is TRBV5-1; D might be TRBD1 (6 bases). V was shortened by 0 bases and J by 5 bases, with 12 bases between the two germline ends. The CDR3 consists of 14 residues. Germline V gene sequence: CDR1 SGHRS, CDR2 YFSETQ. CDR3 region: CASSLEQGPHEQYF. Written as DNA, the CDR3 is TGCGCCAGCAGCTTGGAACAGGGCCCACACGAGCAGTACTTC.

The chain carries TRBV3-1 (or the pseudogene TRBV3-2) and TRBJ1-6, with D perhaps TRBD1 (6 bases). V was shortened by 1 base and J by 4 bases, with 17 bases between the two germline ends. Germline V gives CDR1 LGHDT, CDR2 YNNKEL (reference sequence). The CDR3 is made up of 18 amino acids. In nucleotides, the CDR3 is TGTGCCAGCAGCCAAGTTGGGACGAGGACAGATTATAATTCACCCCTCCACTTT. It codes for CASSQVGTRTDYNSPLHF.

This clone was found a few times. The chain uses TRBV6-1 and TRBJ2-3; D is possibly TRBD2 (6 bases). The germline CDR1 and CDR2 sequences are MNHNS and SASEGT. Trimming took off 1 base at V and 1 base at J, with 9 bases between the two ends. The CDR3 spans 15 residues. CDR3 sequence: CASSEGGMGTDTQYF. CDR3 DNA: TGTGCCAGCAGTGAAGGCGGGATGGGCACAGATACGCAGTATTTT.

The chain recombines TRBV30 with TRBJ2-7; tentatively, D is TRBD1 (5 bases). This CDR3 is built from 13 residues. The germline V gene encodes CDR1 GTSNPN and CDR2 SVGIG (reference sequence). The V gene lost 4 bases and the J gene lost 2 bases, with 12 bases spanning the gap. The CDR3 loop is CAWTDRITYEQYF. CDR3 in DNA: TGTGCCTGGACAGACAGAATAACCTACGAGCAGTACTTC.

This clone was seen only once. The chain couples TRBV6-4 to TRBJ1-1; D is unclear. In germline, CDR1 is MRHNA, CDR2 SNTAGT. The V gene lost 5 bases and the J gene lost 5 bases, with 12 bases spanning the gap. The length of the CDR3 is 13 residues. CDR3 loop: CASSLEASTEAFF. CDR3 nucleotides: TGTGCCAGCAGTCTAGAGGCTTCGACTGAAGCTTTCTTT.

CDR3 nucleotide sequence: TGTGCCATCAGTGAGTCGGCTAGCGGGAGCTACGAGCAGTACTTC. Translated, it gives CAISESASGSYEQYF. The chain uses TRBV10-3 and TRBJ2-7; 10 nucleotides agree with TRBD2. Looked up from germline, CDR1 is ENHRY and CDR2 is SYGVKD. The CDR3 runs to 15 residues. V lost 0 bases, J lost 3 bases, and 2 bases stayed unmatched.

The V and J genes are TRBV29-1 and TRBJ2-7; D is unclear. The CDR3 loop spans 12 amino acids. V shed 4 bases and J shed 2 bases, with 9 bases lying between them. The germline V gene encodes CDR1 SQVTM and CDR2 ANQGSEA. The CDR3, as DNA: TGCAGCGTTGTGAGCCCGCCCTACGAGCAGTACTTC. As protein: CSVVSPPYEQYF.

The chain recombines TRBV7-9 with TRBJ1-1; TRBD1 aligns across 7 bases. Germline CDR1 and CDR2: SEHNR and FQNEAQ (reference sequence). V lost 3 bases and J lost 5; bases outside the gene matches: 6. This CDR3 is 14 amino acids long. In DNA form, the CDR3 reads TGTGCCAGCAGCTTCTTCAGGGGGTCTACTGAAGCTTTCTTT. Translation gives CASSFFRGSTEAFF.

The chain links TRBV14 to TRBJ2-7, with 13 bases that match TRBD2. V lost 4 bases to trimming and J lost 3 bases; unmatched junction nucleotides: 18. The V gene's germline CDR1 is SGHDN and CDR2 FVKESK. CDR3 length: 20 amino acids. The CDR3 bases are TGTGCCAGCAGCCTATTCTACCCCACTAGCGGGAGGGCAAAGAACTACGAGCAGTACTTC. Its protein is CASSLFYPTSGRAKNYEQYF.

CDR3 protein: CATLIVATSNQPQHF. The CDR3 nucleotides read TGTGCCACCCTAATAGTTGCTACTTCCAATCAGCCCCAGCATTTT. V is TRBV28 and J is TRBJ1-5, with D unresolved. The CDR3 spans 15 residues. Trimming cost V 10 bases and J 3 bases, with 19 bases left between them. Germline V lookup: CDR1 MDHEN, CDR2 SYDVKM.

The chain links TRBV7-8 to TRBJ2-2; D is perhaps TRBD1 (6 bases). The V gene lost 5 bases and the J gene lost 1 base, with 11 bases spanning the gap. CDR3 size: 15 residues. Looked up from germline, CDR1 is SGHVS and CDR2 is FQNEAQ. The CDR3 nucleotides are TGTGCCAGCAGCCTCCGGGACATGAACACCGGGGAGCTGTTTTTT. This sequence encodes CASSLRDMNTGELFF.

The CDR3 is CASSLDRGTEAFF. The CDR3 region has the DNA TGTGCCAGCAGTTTAGACAGGGGCACTGAAGCTTTCTTT. This chain links TRBV28 with TRBJ1-1; 8 bases are shared with TRBD1. In germline, CDR1 is MDHEN, CDR2 SYDVKM. The CDR3 runs 13 residues. Trimming took 2 bases from V and 4 from J; bases not matched to a gene: 0.

V gene TRBV18 combines with J gene TRBJ1-5; unclear D gene. CDR3 length: 15 amino acids. Trimming took off 4 bases at V and 10 bases at J, with 20 bases between the two ends. Germline V gene sequence: CDR1 KGHSH, CDR2 LQKENI. CDR3 residues: CASSLSTGSPSPQHF. As DNA, the CDR3 is TGTGCCAGCTCACTTTCGACCGGGTCCCCCTCCCCCCAGCATTTT.

The gene calls are TRBV18 and TRBJ1-1, with 7 bases matching TRBD1. There are 14 residues in the CDR3. The junction had 6 bases not matched to a gene; V was cut back by 3 bases and J by 5 bases. Germline loops: CDR1 KGHSH, CDR2 LQKENI. This CDR3 reads CASSPMQGETEAFF. CDR3 DNA sequence: TGTGCCAGCTCACCTATGCAGGGGGAGACTGAAGCTTTCTTT.

This chain uses TRBV4-1 with TRBJ1-3, with 7 bases identical to TRBD1. With V trimmed by 1 base and J by 3 bases, 3 bases remained unmatched. Per germline, CDR1 MGHRA and CDR2 YSYEKL. CDR3 length equals 15 residues. The CDR3, as DNA: TGCGCCAGCAGCCAAGGACAGGGAGGTGGAAACACCATATATTTT. Its protein product is CASSQGQGGGNTIYF.

The chain uses TRBV7-2 and TRBJ2-2, with D perhaps TRBD2 (5 bases). This CDR3 comprises 15 residues. The germline V and J ends were trimmed by 4 bases and 8 bases, with 17 bases remaining between them. The germline V gene has CDR1 SGHTA and CDR2 FQGNSA. The CDR3 coding sequence is TGTGCCAGCAGCTCTAGTTTGGCGCCGGGAGGGGAGCTGTTTTTT. It is translated as CASSSSLAPGGELFF. Full variable domain (outside the CDR3, taken from reference TRBV7-2 and TRBJ2-2): GAGVSQSPSNKVTEKGKDVELRCDPISGHTALYWYRQSLGQGLEFLIYFQGNSAPDKSGLPSDRFSAERTGGSVSTLTIQRTQQEDSAVYLCASSSSLAPGGELFFGEGSRLTVL.

V is TRBV11-2 and J is TRBJ2-2; 10 bases map to TRBD2. The CDR3 has 16 residues. Germline V CDR1 and CDR2: SGHAT, FQNNGV. The V gene end was trimmed by 5 bases and the J gene end by 7 bases; junction bases not matched to a gene: 10. The CDR3 bases are TGTGCCAGCAGCCCAGGGGCTAGCGGGAGAATCGGGGAGCTGTTTTTT. Translated, it gives CASSPGASGRIGELFF.

V is TRBV28 and J is TRBJ2-6; D is unclear. This CDR3 is built from 18 residues. The germline CDR1 and CDR2 sequences are MDHEN and SYDVKM. The ends were cut back, 2 bases at V and 5 bases at J, with 19 bases in the middle. The CDR3 bases are TGTGCCAGCAGTTTAAGATCCGGGTCGACTCTTAGGGCCAACGTCCTGACTTTC. This encodes CASSLRSGSTLRANVLTF.

The V and J genes are TRBV28 and TRBJ2-3; D is possibly TRBD1 (5 bases). CDR1 is MDHEN and CDR2 is SYDVKM in the germline V gene. Trimming shortened V by 5 bases and J by 7 bases, and 16 bases separated the two germline ends. This CDR3 has 14 amino acids. The CDR3 reads CASSPRQTQNTQYF. CDR3 DNA: TGTGCCAGCAGTCCCCGACAGACACAGAATACGCAGTATTTT.

V gene TRBV10-3 combines with J gene TRBJ2-3; 7 nucleotides match TRBD2. The CDR3 is 16 residues long. Trimming took 0 bases from V and 1 from J; bases not matched to a gene: 4. Germline loops: CDR1 ENHRY, CDR2 SYGVKD. CDR3 DNA sequence: TGTGCCATCAGTGAGTCAGGGGCGGGGGGCACAGATACGCAGTATTTT. Translation gives CAISESGAGGTDTQYF.

This clone was observed a single time. The V call is TRBV18, the J call TRBJ1-1, with 7 positions matching TRBD1. The CDR3 sequence is 14 residues long. The V gene end was trimmed by 5 bases and the J gene end by 2 bases; junction bases not matched to a gene: 5. Germline CDR1 KGHSH, CDR2 LQKENI. The CDR3 protein is CASSSQGVNTEAFF. In nucleotides, the CDR3 is TGTGCCAGCTCATCCCAGGGGGTTAACACTGAAGCTTTCTTT.

The chain is built from TRBV19 and TRBJ1-4, with D uncertain. Trimming removed 7 bases at V and 7 bases at J, with 19 bases between. The CDR3 consists of 15 residues. CDR1 and CDR2 (germline): LNHDA, SQIVND (reference sequence). DNA of the CDR3: TGTGCCAGTACCTCTATTGTCGGCGCGGTTGAAAAACTGTTTTTT. This translates into CASTSIVGAVEKLFF.

This clone was counted only a few times. The chain employs TRBV6-2 or TRBV6-3 and TRBJ1-5; 12 bases agree with TRBD1. The V gene's germline CDR1 is MNHEY and CDR2 SVGEGT. This CDR3 is built from 18 residues. V shed 6 bases, J shed 2 bases, and the junction held 11 bases outside the gene matches. This chain's CDR3 is CASSRDRGHTYGNQPQHF. Written as DNA, the CDR3 is TGTGCCAGCAGCCGGGACAGGGGGCATACCTACGGCAATCAGCCCCAGCATTTT.